This T cell receptor (beta chain) was profiled in a study of blood T cell repertoires in COVID-19. V shed 1 base, J shed 7 bases, and the junction held 9 bases outside the gene matches. Germline CDR1 is GTSNPN and CDR2 is SVGIG (reference sequence). This CDR3 contains 16 residues. Produced via immunoSEQ multiplex PCR; TCRdb's table is partial and in-frame only. The table lists 450,000 or so clones, around 90% of them singletons. Enrolment of Seattle patients took place during active infection, and they were followed longitudinally. This chain joins TRBV30 and TRBJ2-1; 11 bases are a match to TRBD2. This clonotype originated in a man in his late teens or twenties with COVID-19, enrolled during active disease. Sequencing was performed on peripheral blood. In nucleotides, the CDR3 is TGTGCCTGGAGTGGTCTAGCGGGAGGATTCGGGAATGAGCAGTTCTTC. Residues: CAWSGLAGGFGNEQFF.